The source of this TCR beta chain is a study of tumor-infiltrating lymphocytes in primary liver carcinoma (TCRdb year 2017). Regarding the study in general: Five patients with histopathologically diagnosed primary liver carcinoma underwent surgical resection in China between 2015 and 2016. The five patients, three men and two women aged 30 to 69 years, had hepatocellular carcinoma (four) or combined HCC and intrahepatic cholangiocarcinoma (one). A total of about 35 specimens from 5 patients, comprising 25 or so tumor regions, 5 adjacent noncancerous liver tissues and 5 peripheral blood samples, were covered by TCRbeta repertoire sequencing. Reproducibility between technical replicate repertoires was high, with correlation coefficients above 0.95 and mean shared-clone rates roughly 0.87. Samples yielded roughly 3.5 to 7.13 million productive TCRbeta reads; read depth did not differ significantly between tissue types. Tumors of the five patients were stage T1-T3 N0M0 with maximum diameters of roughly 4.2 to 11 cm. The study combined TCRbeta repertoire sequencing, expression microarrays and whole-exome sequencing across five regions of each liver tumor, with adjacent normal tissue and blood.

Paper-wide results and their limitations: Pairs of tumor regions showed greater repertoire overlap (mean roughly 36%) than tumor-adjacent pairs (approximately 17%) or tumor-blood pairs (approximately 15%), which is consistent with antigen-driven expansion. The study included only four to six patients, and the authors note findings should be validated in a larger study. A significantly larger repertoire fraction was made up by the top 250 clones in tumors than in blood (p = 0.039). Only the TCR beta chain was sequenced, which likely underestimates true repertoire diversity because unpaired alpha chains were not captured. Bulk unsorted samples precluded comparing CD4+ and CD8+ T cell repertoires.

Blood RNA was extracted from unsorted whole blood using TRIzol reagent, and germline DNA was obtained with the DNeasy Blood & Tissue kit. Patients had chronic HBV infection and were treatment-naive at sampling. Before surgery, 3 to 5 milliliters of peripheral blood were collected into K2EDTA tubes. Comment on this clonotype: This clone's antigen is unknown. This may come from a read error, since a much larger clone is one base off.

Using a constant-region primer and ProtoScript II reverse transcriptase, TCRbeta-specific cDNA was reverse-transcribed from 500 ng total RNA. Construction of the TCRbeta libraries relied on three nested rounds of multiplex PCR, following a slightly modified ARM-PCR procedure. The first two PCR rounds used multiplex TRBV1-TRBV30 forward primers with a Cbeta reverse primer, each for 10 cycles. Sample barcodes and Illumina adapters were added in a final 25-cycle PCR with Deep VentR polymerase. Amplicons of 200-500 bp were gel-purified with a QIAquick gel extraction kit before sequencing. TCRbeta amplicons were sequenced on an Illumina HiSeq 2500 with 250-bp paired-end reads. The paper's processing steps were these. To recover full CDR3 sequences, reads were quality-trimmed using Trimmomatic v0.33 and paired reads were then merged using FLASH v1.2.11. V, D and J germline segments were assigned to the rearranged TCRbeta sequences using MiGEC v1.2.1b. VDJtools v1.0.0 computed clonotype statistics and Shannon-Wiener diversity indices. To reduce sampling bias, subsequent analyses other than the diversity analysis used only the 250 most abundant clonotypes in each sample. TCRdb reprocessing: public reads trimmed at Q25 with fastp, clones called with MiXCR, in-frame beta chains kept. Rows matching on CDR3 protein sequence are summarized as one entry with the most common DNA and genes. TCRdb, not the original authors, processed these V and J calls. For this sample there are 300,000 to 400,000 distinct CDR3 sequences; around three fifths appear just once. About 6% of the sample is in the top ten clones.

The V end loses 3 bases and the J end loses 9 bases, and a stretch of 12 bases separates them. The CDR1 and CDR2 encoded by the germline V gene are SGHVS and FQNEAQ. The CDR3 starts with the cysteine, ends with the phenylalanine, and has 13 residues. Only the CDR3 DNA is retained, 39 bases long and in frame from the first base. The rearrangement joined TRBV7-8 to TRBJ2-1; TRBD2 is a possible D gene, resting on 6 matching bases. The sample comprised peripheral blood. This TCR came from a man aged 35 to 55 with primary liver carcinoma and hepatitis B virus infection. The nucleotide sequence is TGTGCCAGCAGCTTCACCGGGAGCAGTGAGCAGTTCTTC. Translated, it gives CASSFTGSSEQFF.